A single sample gave rise to the 10 T cell receptor beta chains below, sequenced in a study of OX40 agonist ivuxolimab in advanced cancers. Profiled with immunoSEQ multiplex PCR; TCRdb holds only in-frame clones, not every one. Of tens of thousands of clones listed, about 90% are singletons. The sample here was CD4+ or CD8+ T cells sorted from blood, taken in a trial of the OX40 agonist ivuxolimab. These receptors came from an adult with an advanced solid tumor such as melanoma, head and neck, liver or kidney cancer.

The gene calls are TRBV2 and TRBJ2-1; D tentatively reads TRBD1 or TRBD2 (5 bases each). Between the trimmed V and J ends, which lost 3 bases and 0 bases, there was a span of 9 bases. Germline V lookup: CDR1 SNHLY, CDR2 FYNNEI. This CDR3 spans 15 amino acids. CDR3 DNA sequence: TGTGCCAGCAGTGACGGGACGAGCTCCTACAATGAGCAGTTCTTC. Protein sequence: CASSDGTSSYNEQFF.

The chain couples TRBV7-9 to TRBJ2-2; TRBD2 aligns across 13 bases. With 2 bases clipped from V and 1 base from J, the junction kept 7 bases outside the gene matches. The CDR3 runs to 19 residues. Germline V gene lookup returns CDR1 SEHNR and CDR2 FQNEAQ (reference sequence). The CDR3, as DNA: TGTGCCAGCAGCTTAAGTTATGGGACTAGCGGGAAGAACACCGGGGAGCTGTTTTTT. Protein product: CASSLSYGTSGKNTGELFF.

The chain uses TRBV9 and TRBJ2-1; D gene ambiguous. The CDR3 extends over 14 amino acids. V lost 3 bases and J lost 8, with 15 bases in between. Germline V CDR1 and CDR2: SGDLS, YYNGEE. CDR3 nucleotide sequence: TGTGCCAGCAGCGCCCCACTAAGGTCTCATGAGCAGTTCTTC. It encodes CASSAPLRSHEQFF.

V usage is TRBV9 and J usage is TRBJ1-6, with D hard to call. Per germline, CDR1 SGDLS and CDR2 YYNGEE. V shed 4 bases and J shed 4 bases, with 6 bases lying between them. The CDR3 consists of 13 residues. This chain's CDR3 is CASSSTYNSPLHF. The CDR3 nucleotides read TGTGCCAGCAGCTCAACATATAATTCACCCCTCCACTTT.

The chain uses TRBV7-9 and TRBJ2-1; D may be TRBD2 (7 bases). With 1 base removed from V and 10 bases from J, the gap between germline ends came to 14 bases. This CDR3 is built from 14 residues. Germline V gene lookup returns CDR1 SEHNR and CDR2 FQNEAQ (reference sequence). Here the CDR3 DNA reads TGTGCCAGCAGCTTAGGCCTTGGGGGGGGCGAGCAGTTCTTC. Translation: CASSLGLGGGEQFF.

The chain has TRBV2 and TRBJ2-7; D is possibly TRBD1 (6 bases). V was clipped by 6 bases and J by 3 bases, with 6 bases between them. The CDR3 contains 11 residues. Germline V lookup: CDR1 SNHLY, CDR2 FYNNEI. CDR3 amino acids: CASSRGYEQYF. Here the CDR3 DNA reads TGTGCCAGCAGCAGGGGCTACGAGCAGTACTTC.

Written as DNA, the CDR3 is TGTGCCAGCAGCCTGGACGCGAACTATGGCTACACCTTC. It codes for CASSLDANYGYTF. V usage is TRBV11-2 and J usage is TRBJ1-2; D is unclear. The V gene's germline CDR1 is SGHAT and CDR2 FQNNGV. V gave up 5 bases and J gave up 2 bases, with 9 bases separating them. This CDR3 has 13 amino acids.

This clone is medium-sized. This chain connects TRBV2 to TRBJ2-7, with TRBD2 matching 9 bases. Germline CDR1 reads SNHLY; CDR2 reads FYNNEI. Trimming at V came to 11 bases and at J to 5 bases, leaving 13 bases not matched to a gene. This CDR3 spans 14 amino acids. For the CDR3, the DNA is TGTGCCGGCTCGTCTGCGGGGGGGTGGAACGAGCAGTACTTC. This encodes CAGSSAGGWNEQYF.

This rearrangement joins TRBV7-3 to TRBJ2-3, with a tentative D call TRBD2 (7 bases). Germline values: CDR1 SGHTA, CDR2 FQGTGA. V lost 2 bases and J 2 bases, leaving 14 bases between the germline ends. CDR3 length: 16 residues. The CDR3, as DNA: TGTGCCAGCAGCTTAGACCCGGGGGGCGCCACAGATACGCAGTATTTT. Protein: CASSLDPGGATDTQYF.

There are a few counts of this clone. The chain links TRBV29-1 to TRBJ2-5, with D perhaps being TRBD1 or TRBD2 (6 bases each). The CDR3 is made up of 12 amino acids. The V and J ends lost 7 bases and 4 bases respectively, with 13 bases between them. Germline V CDR1 and CDR2: SQVTM, ANQGSEA. Here the CDR3 reads CSGSRGPETQYF. The CDR3, as DNA: TGCAGCGGGTCCCGGGGGCCAGAGACCCAGTACTTC.